Sequencing of this TCR beta chain was carried out in a study of blood T cells in healthy people across ages. Background on the study: Template switching captured about one barcoded beta molecule per two T cells. Notes on the study in general: A roughly linear fall in TCR beta diversity per million T cells was seen with increasing age.

The table lists this clonotype with a few counts. The antigen remains unidentified. CDR3 length equals 11 residues. Germline CDR1 DFQATT, CDR2 SNEGSKA (reference sequence). Extracted total RNA amounted to at least 6 micrograms for each sample. Primers used in a second PCR of roughly 7 to 12 cycles were a sample-barcoded 5' primer and a J-beta primer mix. The authors tagged each cDNA molecule using a template-switch adaptor with 12 random nucleotides. TCRdb fed the 5' RACE reads into MiXCR, producing one record per CDR3 protein. In the table there are about 1.8 million distinct CDR3 sequences, roughly 49% of which are singletons.

This sequence joins TRBV20-1 and TRBJ2-4; 10 positions match TRBD2. The TCR comes from a woman between 40 and 50 years old in good health. Sequencing input: blood. This CDR3 reads CRAGGRDIQYF. In DNA form, the CDR3 reads TGCAGAGCGGGGGGGCGGGACATTCAGTACTTC.